This is a list of T cell receptor beta chains from one sample in a study of blood T cell repertoires in COVID-19. The protocol was immunoSEQ multiplex PCR, while the TCRdb copy is restricted to in-frame clones and leaves out a portion. This table holds 30,000 to 40,000 clones, roughly 75% found once. The sample taken for sequencing was peripheral blood. The receptors derive from a man older than 75 with active or convalescent COVID-19. Each CDR3 is given with its conserved first and last residue. D genes are given only for firm matches. Not every row has a clone size; where given, it reads once, few, many or a size class.

CDR3 | DNA | D | size | J | V
CASSPTGGSSYEQYF | TGTGCCAGCAGCCCCACAGGGGGCAGCTCCTACGAGCAGTACTTC | TRBD1 | . | TRBJ2-7 | TRBV5-4
CASSLLESDRDKNIQYF | TGTGCCAGCAGTTTACTTGAAAGCGACAGGGACAAAAACATTCAGTACTTC | TRBD1 | . | TRBJ2-4 | TRBV28
CASSGTGTDTQYF | TGTGCCAGCAGCGGGACAGGCACAGATACGCAGTATTTT | . | few | TRBJ2-3 | TRBV9
CASSEYYTGELFF | TGTGCCAGCAGTGAATATTACACCGGGGAGCTGTTTTTT | . | . | TRBJ2-2 | TRBV6-4
CAISVGQGLYEQYF | TGTGCCATCAGTGTGGGACAGGGGCTCTACGAGCAGTACTTC | TRBD1 | . | TRBJ2-7 | TRBV10-3
CASSLYPVDSSGNTIYF | TGTGCCAGCAGCTTGTACCCGGTGGACAGCTCTGGAAACACCATATATTTT | . | once | TRBJ1-3 | TRBV7-6
CASSLSVTNYNEQFF | TGTGCCAGCAGTCTTAGTGTGACAAACTACAATGAGCAGTTCTTC | . | few | TRBJ2-1 | TRBV5-5
CASSPTPGDENTEAFF | TGTGCCAGCAGCCCAACCCCAGGGGACGAGAACACTGAAGCTTTCTTT | . | . | TRBJ1-1 | TRBV9
CSASSSGSADTQYF | TGCAGTGCTAGTTCTAGCGGGAGCGCAGATACGCAGTATTTT | TRBD2 | . | TRBJ2-3 | TRBV20-1
CASSLRGNEQYF | TGTGCCAGCAGCCTCAGGGGAAATGAGCAGTACTTC | . | . | TRBJ2-7 | TRBV7-8
CASSPGQREQYF | TGTGCCAGCAGCCCGGGTCAACGGGAGCAGTACTTC | . | . | TRBJ2-7 | TRBV7-2
CASSSREGRDNEQFF | TGCGCCAGCAGCTCGCGGGAGGGCCGTGATAATGAGCAGTTCTTC | TRBD2 | . | TRBJ2-1 | TRBV5-1
CATSAGYEQYF | TGTGCCACCAGTGCCGGGTACGAGCAGTACTTC | . | few | TRBJ2-7 | TRBV24-1
CASSINREGEKLFF | TGTGCCAGCAGCATTAACAGGGAGGGGGAAAAACTGTTTTTT | . | few | TRBJ1-4 | TRBV5-5
CASRGTGGNSPLHF | TGTGCCAGCCGTGGGACAGGGGGAAATTCACCCCTCCACTTT | TRBD1 | . | TRBJ1-6 | TRBV2
CASSRQRTEMGFTEAFF | TGTGCCAGCTCGCGGCAAAGGACAGAAATGGGATTCACTGAAGCTTTCTTT | . | . | TRBJ1-1 | TRBV18
CASSKVRGQGHQPQHF | TGTGCCAGCAGCAAGGTTAGGGGGCAGGGCCATCAGCCCCAGCATTTT | . | . | TRBJ1-5 | TRBV21-1
CASSQDTGKGQPQHF | TGCGCCAGCAGCCAAGATACAGGGAAAGGGCAGCCCCAGCATTTT | . | . | TRBJ1-5 | TRBV4-1